These 29 T cell receptor beta chains were all obtained from the same sample, sequenced in a study of blood T cells in healthy people across ages. Next came a second PCR, run for about 7 to 12 cycles, which used a sample-barcoded 5' primer along with a J-beta primer mix. TCRdb re-derived calls from the 5' RACE reads in MiXCR, one entry per CDR3 protein. The sample gives 1.5 million to 2 million distinct CDR3 sequences, less than 50% of which show up once; roughly 2% is in the top ten. Sequencing was carried out using blood. These receptors were taken from a woman in her forties in good health.

The chain recombines TRBV6-1 with TRBJ2-5; D is unresolved. CDR3 size: 10 residues. V was cut by 6 bases and J by 13 bases, with 12 bases left in between. Germline values: CDR1 MNHNS, CDR2 SASEGT. Here the CDR3 reads CASSDFIRYF. CDR3 DNA sequence: TGTGCCAGCAGCGACTTCATTAGGTACTTC.

This clonotype was recorded a few times. The rearrangement links TRBV6-6 to TRBJ1-1; the match to TRBD1 covers 7 bases. This CDR3 spans 14 amino acids. Trimming took 4 bases from V and 4 from J; bases not matched to a gene: 6. Germline values: CDR1 MNHNY, CDR2 SVGAGI (reference sequence). The CDR3 spells CASSLRDSRTEAFF. DNA of the CDR3: TGTGCCAGCAGTTTAAGGGACAGTCGCACTGAAGCTTTCTTT.

V gene TRBV20-1 combines with J gene TRBJ2-5; 12 nucleotides match TRBD2. Germline assignment: CDR1 DFQATT and CDR2 SNEGSKA (reference sequence). The CDR3 covers 16 residues. V lost 4 bases to trimming and J lost 11 bases; unmatched junction nucleotides: 17. The CDR3 DNA reads TGCAGTGCTAAGCCCGCGCTAGCGGGGGGGTTCAATGAGCAGTACTTC. Its translation is CSAKPALAGGFNEQYF.

In its sample, this clonotype was seen a few times. One base away lies a much larger clone, so this may be a sequencing read error. V and J are TRBV29-1 and TRBJ2-5, with D possibly being TRBD1 (6 bases). The CDR3 contains 15 residues. V gave up 8 bases and J gave up 5 bases, with 24 bases separating them. The germline CDR1 and CDR2 sequences are SQVTM and ANQGSEA. The DNA of the CDR3 is TGCAGCTTCCCCTCTGGGTCAGGGGTGTGGGAGACCCAGTACTTC. It codes for CSFPSGSGVWETQYF. The complete variable domain, with remaining parts taken from reference TRBV29-1 and TRBJ2-5, reads SAVISQKPSRDICQRGTSLTIQCQVDSQVTMMFWYRQQPGQSLTLIATANQGSEATYESGFVIDKFPISRPNLTFSTLTVSNMSPEDSSIYLCSFPSGSGVWETQYFGPGTRLLVL.

V is TRBV4-3 and J is TRBJ1-2; D might be TRBD1 (5 bases). The CDR3 has 13 amino acids. The germline CDR1 and CDR2 sequences are LGHNA and YSLEER. Trimming shortened V by 2 bases and J by 8 bases, and 12 bases separated the two germline ends. The CDR3 nucleotides are TGCGCCAGCAGCCAATTAGGGGATGGAGGCTACACCTTC. The encoded protein is CASSQLGDGGYTF.

The chain combines TRBV14 with TRBJ2-5; 11 bases are a match to TRBD2. V trimming: 3 bases; J trimming: 2 bases; junction bases outside the gene matches: 2. Germline V gene lookup returns CDR1 SGHDN and CDR2 FVKESK. The CDR3 length is 15 residues. The CDR3 here is CASSHPSGGQETQYF. The CDR3 DNA reads TGTGCCAGCAGCCATCCTAGCGGGGGGCAAGAGACCCAGTACTTC. Supplemented by reference TRBV14 and TRBJ2-5, the full variable domain reads EAGVTQFPSHSVIEKGQTVTLRCDPISGHDNLYWYRRVMGKEIKFLLHFVKESKQDESGMPNNRFLAERTGGTYSTLKVQPAELEDSGVYFCASSHPSGGQETQYFGPGTRLLVL.

The chain couples TRBV6-2 or TRBV6-3 to TRBJ2-1; the D is unclear. Germline CDR1 reads MNHEY; CDR2 reads SVGEGT. The CDR3 has 17 residues. Deletions cut 2 bases from V and 0 bases from J, with 14 bases between. The DNA for the CDR3 is TGTGCCAGCAGTTACGGGTATGGGCAAAGCTCCTACAATGAGCAGTTCTTC. Translation gives CASSYGYGQSSYNEQFF.

The V and J genes are TRBV7-2 and TRBJ2-5; unclear D gene. Germline loops: CDR1 SGHTA, CDR2 FQGNSA. V lost 1 base and J lost 4, with 7 bases in between. This CDR3 comprises 13 residues. The CDR3 here is CASSLEMIETQYF. The CDR3 nucleotides are TGTGCCAGCAGCTTAGAGATGATAGAGACCCAGTACTTC. Complete variable domain (other parts from reference TRBV7-2 and TRBJ2-5): GAGVSQSPSNKVTEKGKDVELRCDPISGHTALYWYRQSLGQGLEFLIYFQGNSAPDKSGLPSDRFSAERTGGSVSTLTIQRTQQEDSAVYLCASSLEMIETQYFGPGTRLLVL.

This clonotype was detected ten times or more. The chain carries TRBV7-2 and TRBJ2-1; no reliable D call. CDR1 and CDR2 (germline): SGHTA, FQGNSA. V was shortened by 5 bases and J by 14 bases, with 13 bases between the two germline ends. This CDR3 contains 11 residues. Here the CDR3 reads CASSPGRGEFF. CDR3 DNA: TGTGCCAGCAGCCCCGGTCGAGGAGAGTTCTTC.

The J gene is TRBJ1-2, the V gene TRBV4-3; no clear D. The CDR3 is 14 amino acids. The V end was cut by 0 bases, the J end by 8 bases, with 13 bases between. CDR1 is LGHNA, CDR2 YSLEER, per germline. The CDR3 protein is CASSQEGLKAGYTF. The CDR3 region has the DNA TGCGCCAGCAGCCAAGAAGGGCTCAAGGCGGGCTACACCTTC.

The genes are TRBV4-3 and TRBJ1-6; D is undetermined. The CDR3 has 15 residues. Germline CDR1 and CDR2: LGHNA and YSLEER. V lost 0 bases, J lost 6 bases, and 9 bases lay in between. The CDR3 DNA sequence: TGCGCCAGCAGCCAAGATCCGGGGTTTAATTCACCCCTCCACTTT. Amino acids: CASSQDPGFNSPLHF.

The CDR3, as DNA: TGTGCCGTAAGGGGGGGTGGCTACACCTTC. It encodes CAVRGGGYTF. The gene calls are TRBV6-6 and TRBJ1-2; D perhaps matches TRBD1 (6 bases). There are 10 residues in the CDR3. V lost 11 bases and J lost 7, with 11 bases in between. Germline assignment: CDR1 MNHNY and CDR2 SVGAGI (reference sequence).

This clonotype has only a few counts. This chain joins TRBV7-9 and TRBJ2-6; possible D gene TRBD1, 6 bases. From germline, CDR1 is SEHNR and CDR2 FQNEAQ (reference sequence). CDR3 size: 17 residues. Trimming took off 5 bases at V and 0 bases at J, with 14 bases between the two ends. The CDR3 reads CASSPPTGFSGANVLTF. The DNA for the CDR3 is TGTGCCAGCAGCCCCCCGACAGGCTTCTCTGGGGCCAACGTCCTGACTTTC.

V is TRBV7-8 and J is TRBJ2-1, with 9 bases lining up with TRBD2. V dropped 1 base and J dropped 4; count of bases not matched to a gene: 8. Germline-derived CDR1 and CDR2 are SGHVS and FQNEAQ. There are 17 residues in the CDR3. For the CDR3, the DNA is TGTGCCAGCAGCTTAGAAGGTGGAGCGGGGGGTTACAATGAGCAGTTCTTC. Protein product: CASSLEGGAGGYNEQFF.

The genes are TRBV7-9 and TRBJ2-1; 9 bases align to TRBD1. The CDR3 totals 15 residues. V was pared by 5 bases and J by 8 bases, with 10 bases of the junction left unmatched. Germline CDR1 is SEHNR and CDR2 is FQNEAQ (reference sequence). The DNA of the CDR3 is TGTGCCAGCAGCGCTCGGGACAGGGTGAGGGATGAGCAGTTCTTC. Translating gives CASSARDRVRDEQFF.

This chain connects TRBV6-5 to TRBJ2-5; 7 bases fit TRBD1. The J call is doubtful: the DNA matches TRBJ2-7 better. This CDR3 has 14 amino acids. Germline CDR1 reads MNHEY; CDR2 reads SVGAGI. The CDR3 DNA reads as TGTGCCAGCAGTATCGGACAGGTCAGATACGAGCAGTACTTC. Translating gives CASSIGQVRYEQYF.

V usage is TRBV6-5 and J usage is TRBJ2-7; possibly TRBD2 for D (5 bases). The CDR3 contains 13 residues. With 5 bases removed from V and 3 bases from J, the gap between germline ends came to 11 bases. Germline V gene lookup returns CDR1 MNHEY and CDR2 SVGAGI. CDR3 loop: CASSDGIHYEQYF. The CDR3 bases are TGTGCCAGCAGTGACGGGATCCACTACGAGCAGTACTTC.

This clonotype was seen once. This chain joins TRBV20-1 and TRBJ2-3; TRBD2 matches at 11 bases. This CDR3 has 16 residues. Trimming removed 7 bases from V and 2 bases from J; junction bases left unmatched: 11. Looked up from germline, CDR1 is DFQATT and CDR2 is SNEGSKA (reference sequence). The CDR3 DNA is TGCAGTGTCCCGTTAGTAGCGGGGGGGAACACAGATACGCAGTATTTT. It is translated as CSVPLVAGGNTDTQYF.

The J gene is TRBJ2-6, the V gene TRBV13, with 8 positions matching TRBD1. Germline V gives CDR1 PRHDT, CDR2 FYEKMQ (reference sequence). CDR3 length equals 19 residues. Unmatched junction bases numbered 12, after V lost 5 bases and J lost 0 bases. The CDR3: CASSQDRALKVSGANVLTF. As DNA, the CDR3 is TGTGCCAGCAGCCAGGACAGGGCCCTAAAGGTCTCTGGGGCCAACGTCCTGACTTTC.

The chain is built from TRBV6-2 or TRBV6-3 and TRBJ1-2, with D unclear. CDR1 and CDR2 from the germline V gene are MNHEY and SVGEGT. V lost 1 base and J 2 bases, leaving 11 bases between the germline ends. This CDR3 is 15 amino acids long. This CDR3 is CASSYWAASNYGYTF. The DNA of the CDR3 is TGTGCCAGCAGTTACTGGGCCGCCTCGAACTATGGCTACACCTTC.

The sample holds a few counts of this clonotype. This sequence joins TRBV4-3 and TRBJ2-5, with D possibly being TRBD2 (5 bases). V shed 0 bases and J shed 4 bases, with 9 bases lying between them. This CDR3 has 14 residues. Germline V lookup: CDR1 LGHNA, CDR2 YSLEER. DNA of the CDR3: TGCGCCAGCAGCCAAGATTATGGAGGAGAGACCCAGTACTTC. This sequence encodes CASSQDYGGETQYF.

The gene calls are TRBV14 and TRBJ2-1, with 12 nucleotides matching TRBD2. Losses at the gene ends were 1 base for V and 8 bases for J; bases not matched to a gene: 9. Germline CDR1 reads SGHDN; CDR2 reads FVKESK. This CDR3 is 17 amino acids long. The CDR3: CASSQAVLAGGRYEQFF. CDR3 bases: TGTGCCAGCAGCCAAGCTGTCCTAGCGGGGGGGCGCTATGAGCAGTTCTTC. The full variable domain, with the rest looked up from reference TRBV14 and TRBJ2-1, is EAGVTQFPSHSVIEKGQTVTLRCDPISGHDNLYWYRRVMGKEIKFLLHFVKESKQDESGMPNNRFLAERTGGTYSTLKVQPAELEDSGVYFCASSQAVLAGGRYEQFFGPGTRLTVL.

The chain has TRBV3-1 and TRBJ2-7, with 9 bases identical to TRBD2. CDR1 LGHDT and CDR2 YNNKEL come from the germline V gene (reference sequence). The CDR3 spans 16 residues. V lost 1 base and J lost 6; bases outside the gene matches: 10. CDR3 DNA: TGTGCCAGCAGCCAAGGGGCGGGAGGGTTAGGGTGCGAGCAGTACTTC. As protein: CASSQGAGGLGCEQYF.

This chain links TRBV20-1 with TRBJ1-5; D gene uncertain. V was shortened by 6 bases and J by 5 bases, with 11 bases between the two germline ends. The CDR3 loop spans 12 amino acids. Per germline, CDR1 DFQATT and CDR2 SNEGSKA (reference sequence). CDR3 loop: CSALPYDQPQHF. The CDR3 coding sequence is TGCAGTGCACTCCCTTACGATCAGCCCCAGCATTTT.

As concerns this clonotype: At one end the junction does not follow the germline gene, possibly because of a read error. The chain combines TRBV7-9 with TRBJ2-3, with TRBD2 as a possible D gene (5 bases). The CDR3 totals 13 residues. CDR1 is SEHNR and CDR2 is FQNEAQ in the germline V gene (reference sequence). This chain's CDR3 is CACSLAPGDTQYF. Here the CDR3 DNA reads TGTGCCTGCAGCTTAGCCCCGGGGGATACGCAGTATTTT.

This clonotype has just a few counts. V is TRBV27 and J is TRBJ2-1; 7 bases line up with TRBD2. The CDR3 extends over 15 amino acids. Trimming cost V 6 bases and J 4 bases; bases outside gene matches: 9. Per germline, CDR1 MNHEY and CDR2 SMNVEV (reference sequence). The DNA for the CDR3 is TGTGCCAGCAGCCGAACGACGGGGGGATACAATGAGCAGTTCTTC. Its protein is CASSRTTGGYNEQFF.

V is TRBV7-2 and J is TRBJ2-4; tentatively, D is TRBD1 or TRBD2 (6 bases each). The last part of the DNA fits TRBJ2-5 better; the J call may be wrong. In germline, CDR1 is SGHTA, CDR2 FQGNSA. CDR3 length: 12 amino acids. The CDR3 sequence: CASSRGGWTQYF. The DNA for the CDR3 is TGTGCCAGCAGCCGAGGGGGGTGGACCCAGTACTTC.

This chain connects TRBV7-9 to TRBJ2-1; possible D gene TRBD2, 6 bases. This CDR3 is built from 11 residues. Trimming left V 11 bases short and J 6 bases short, with 11 bases between. The V gene's germline CDR1 is SEHNR and CDR2 FQNEAQ (reference sequence). In DNA form, the CDR3 reads TGTGCCTGGGGGGAACTCAATGAGCAGTTCTTC. Its translation is CAWGELNEQFF.

This clonotype has only a few counts. The V and J genes are TRBV11-2 and TRBJ2-7; possible D gene TRBD2, 6 bases. CDR1 and CDR2 from the germline V gene are SGHAT and FQNNGV. With 6 bases removed from V and 2 bases from J, the gap between germline ends came to 17 bases. The CDR3 loop spans 15 amino acids. This chain's CDR3 is CASSPEAGTAYEQYF. In DNA, the CDR3 is TGTGCCAGCAGTCCCGAGGCGGGGACCGCCTACGAGCAGTACTTC.